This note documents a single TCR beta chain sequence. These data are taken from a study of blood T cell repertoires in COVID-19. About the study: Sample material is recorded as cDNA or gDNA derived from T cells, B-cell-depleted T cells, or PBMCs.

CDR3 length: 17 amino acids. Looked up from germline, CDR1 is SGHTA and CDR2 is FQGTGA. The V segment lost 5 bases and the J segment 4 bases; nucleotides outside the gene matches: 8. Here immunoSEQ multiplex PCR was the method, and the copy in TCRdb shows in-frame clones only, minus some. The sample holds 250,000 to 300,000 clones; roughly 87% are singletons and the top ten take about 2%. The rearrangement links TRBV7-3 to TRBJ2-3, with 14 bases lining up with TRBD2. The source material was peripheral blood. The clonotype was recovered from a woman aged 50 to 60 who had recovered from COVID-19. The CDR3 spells CASSPGTSGRRSDTQYF. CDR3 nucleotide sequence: TGTGCCAGCAGCCCCGGGACTAGCGGGAGAAGGTCAGATACGCAGTATTTT. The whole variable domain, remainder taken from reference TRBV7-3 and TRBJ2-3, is GAGVSQTPSNKVTEKGKYVELRCDPISGHTALYWYRQSLGQGPEFLIYFQGTGAADDSGLPNDRFFAVRPEGSVSTLKIQRTERGDSAVYLCASSPGTSGRRSDTQYFGPGTRLTVL.